The clone carrying this T cell receptor beta chain was counted a few times. Its antigen is currently unknown. CDR1 is GTSNPN and CDR2 is SVGIG in the germline V gene (reference sequence). CDR3 length: 14 residues. Trimming stripped 0 bases from V and 6 bases from J, with 11 bases between. The sample originates from a study of T cells after yellow fever vaccination. A single record per CDR3 protein comes from TCRdb applying MiXCR to the 5' RACE reads. The repertoire holds hundreds of thousands of distinct CDR3 sequences, with roughly an eighth as singletons. Study-wide findings and caveats: There was a possibility that FACS-sorted repertoires contained abundant clonotypes contaminating from the bulk population. Boosting was followed by the reappearance of most primary-vaccination clones (just under 97% CD4, under 90% CD8).

The chain joins TRBV30 to TRBJ1-4; no firm D call. Sequences were derived from PBMCs, sampled on the day of the yellow fever booster vaccination. The receptor comes from a man between 25 and 39 years old who received the YFV17D yellow fever vaccine. CDR3 region: CAWSVGIRHEKLFF. CDR3 bases: TGTGCCTGGAGTGTAGGGATCCGTCATGAAAAACTGTTTTTT.